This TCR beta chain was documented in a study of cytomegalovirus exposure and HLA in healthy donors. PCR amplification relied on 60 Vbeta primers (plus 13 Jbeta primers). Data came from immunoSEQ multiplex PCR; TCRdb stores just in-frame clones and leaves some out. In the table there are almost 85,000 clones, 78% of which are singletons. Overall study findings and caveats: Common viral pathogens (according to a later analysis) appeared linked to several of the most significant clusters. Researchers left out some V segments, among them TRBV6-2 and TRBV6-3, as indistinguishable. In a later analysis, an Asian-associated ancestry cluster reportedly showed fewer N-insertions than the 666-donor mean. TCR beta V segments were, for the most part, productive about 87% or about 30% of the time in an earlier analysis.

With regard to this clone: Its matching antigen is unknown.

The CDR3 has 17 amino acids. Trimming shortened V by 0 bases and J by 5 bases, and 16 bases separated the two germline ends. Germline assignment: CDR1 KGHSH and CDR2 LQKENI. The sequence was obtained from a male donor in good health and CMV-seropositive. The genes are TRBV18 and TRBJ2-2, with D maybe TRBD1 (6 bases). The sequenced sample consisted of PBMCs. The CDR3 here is CASSPPKNREGTGELFF. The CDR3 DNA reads TGTGCCAGCTCACCACCTAAGAACAGGGAAGGGACCGGGGAGCTGTTTTTT.